One and the same sample provided the 11 T cell receptor beta chains below, sequenced in a study of blood T cell repertoires in COVID-19. Generated by immunoSEQ multiplex PCR, the TCRdb table keeps only in-frame clones and is missing some. This table holds roughly 18,000 clones, roughly 85% found once. The specimen sequenced was peripheral blood. These receptors came from a man older than 75 with acute or convalescent COVID-19.

The genes are TRBV30 and TRBJ1-3; 8 nucleotides agree with TRBD1. The V gene's germline CDR1 is GTSNPN and CDR2 SVGIG (reference sequence). Germline trimming cut 1 base from V and 4 bases from J; bases unmatched to any gene: 18. This CDR3 is built from 19 residues. As DNA, the CDR3 is TGTGCCTGGAGTGGGGTCAGGGACAGGAGCCTTTCTGGCGGAAACACCATATATTTT. Protein sequence: CAWSGVRDRSLSGGNTIYF.

The chain joins TRBV9 to TRBJ1-1, with 8 bases aligning to TRBD1. After removal of 0 bases from V and 4 bases from J, the junction contained 5 bases not matched to a gene. CDR3 size: 15 residues. Looked up from germline, CDR1 is SGDLS and CDR2 is YYNGEE. The CDR3: CASSVVGQGGTEAFF. The CDR3 nucleotides read TGTGCCAGCAGCGTAGTAGGACAGGGTGGCACTGAAGCTTTCTTT. The full variable domain, its missing parts supplied by reference TRBV9 and TRBJ1-1, is DSGVTQTPKHLITATGQRVTLRCSPRSGDLSVYWYQQSLDQGLQFLIQYYNGEERAKGNILERFSAQQFPDLHSELNLSSLELGDSALYFCASSVVGQGGTEAFFGQGTRLTVV.

This chain connects TRBV28 to TRBJ2-3; tentative D call: TRBD1 (5 bases). Germline-derived CDR1 and CDR2 are MDHEN and SYDVKM. V dropped 4 bases and J dropped 2 bases, with 13 bases sitting between them. This CDR3 spans 15 amino acids. Written as DNA, the CDR3 is TGTGCCAGCAGTTCACCCGGACACCCCACAGATACGCAGTATTTT. Amino acid sequence: CASSSPGHPTDTQYF.

CDR3 nucleotides: TGTGCCTGCAAAACTAGCCCTAACTACAATGAGCAGTTCTTC. Its translation: CACKTSPNYNEQFF. The chain combines TRBV30 with TRBJ2-1; TRBD2 is a possible D gene (6 bases). Germline CDR1 is GTSNPN and CDR2 is SVGIG (reference sequence). V lost 6 bases and J 3 bases, leaving 15 bases between the germline ends. This CDR3 has 14 amino acids.

This clone was detected only once. The chain joins TRBV28 to TRBJ1-2; TRBD1 matches at 11 bases. The V gene end was trimmed by 4 bases and the J gene end by 4 bases; junction bases not matched to a gene: 5. Germline V gene data show CDR1 as MDHEN and CDR2 as SYDVKM. The CDR3 has 15 amino acids. The CDR3 nucleotides read TGTGCCAGCAGTTCCACCGGGACAGGGGGCTATGGCTACACCTTC. Protein sequence: CASSSTGTGGYGYTF.

The V and J genes are TRBV11-3 and TRBJ2-5, with 8 bases aligning to TRBD2. CDR1 and CDR2 (germline): SGHNT, YENEEA. This CDR3 comprises 16 residues. V shed 5 bases, J shed 5 bases, and the junction held 13 bases outside the gene matches. The CDR3 here is CASSGGTSHSEETQYF. In DNA, the CDR3 is TGTGCCAGCAGCGGCGGGACTAGTCATTCAGAGGAGACCCAGTACTTC.

J is TRBJ2-7 and V is TRBV2, with 9 bases identical to TRBD2. CDR1 is SNHLY and CDR2 is FYNNEI in the germline V gene. The CDR3 contains 15 residues. Trimming took 4 bases from V and 6 from J; bases not matched to a gene: 10. CDR3 sequence (DNA): TGTGCCAGCAGTGGGCCTAGCGGGGCATTTCGCGAGCAGTACTTC. This sequence encodes CASSGPSGAFREQYF.

The chain uses TRBV7-2 and TRBJ2-7; 10 positions match TRBD1. V shed 2 bases and J 2 bases; nucleotides not matched to a gene: 12. This CDR3 is 18 amino acids long. The germline CDR1 and CDR2 sequences are SGHTA and FQGNSA. The CDR3 nucleotides are TGTGCCAGCAGCTTAATGCTGGTTCGACAGGGGGCCCCCTACGAGCAGTACTTC. This translates into CASSLMLVRQGAPYEQYF.

This sequence joins TRBV18 and TRBJ1-1, with a weak D call TRBD1 (5 bases). Trimming left V 3 bases short and J 5 bases short, with 16 bases between. This CDR3 is built from 15 residues. Per the germline V gene, CDR1 is KGHSH and CDR2 is LQKENI. In nucleotides, the CDR3 is TGTGCCAGCTCACCTCAGATCGGGGGAGAGACTGAAGCTTTCTTT. It codes for CASSPQIGGETEAFF.

The chain joins TRBV16 to TRBJ1-6, with 7 bases aligning to TRBD1. The V gene end was trimmed by 3 bases and the J gene end by 0 bases; junction bases not matched to a gene: 5. Germline CDR1 KGHSY, CDR2 FQNENV. The CDR3 is 17 residues long. CDR3: CASSQRDSRSYNSPLHF. Written as DNA, the CDR3 is TGTGCCAGCAGCCAGAGGGACAGTCGCTCCTATAATTCACCCCTCCACTTT. The full variable domain, rest sourced from reference TRBV16 and TRBJ1-6, is GEEVAQTPKHLVRGEGQKAKLYCAPIKGHSYVFWYQQVLKNEFKFLISFQNENVFDETGMPKERFSAKCLPNSPCSLEIQATKLEDSAVYFCASSQRDSRSYNSPLHFGNGTRLTVT.

In this sample, this clone turned up once. The chain couples TRBV6-2 or TRBV6-3 to TRBJ1-5, with a possible D match to TRBD1 (6 bases). The CDR3 covers 17 residues. The V gene's germline CDR1 is MNHEY and CDR2 SVGEGT. V was pared by 5 bases and J by 2 bases, with 19 bases between. The CDR3 bases are TGTGCCAGCAGTCCCCCGAAATACAGGGTGGGCAATCAGCCCCAGCATTTT. It encodes CASSPPKYRVGNQPQHF.